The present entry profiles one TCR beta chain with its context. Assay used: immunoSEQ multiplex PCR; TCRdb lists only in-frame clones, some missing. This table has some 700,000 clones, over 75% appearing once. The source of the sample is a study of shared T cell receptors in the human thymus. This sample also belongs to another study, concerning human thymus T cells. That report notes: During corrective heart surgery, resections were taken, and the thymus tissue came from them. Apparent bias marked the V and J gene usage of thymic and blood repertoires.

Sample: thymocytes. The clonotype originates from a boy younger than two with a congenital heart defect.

Here the CDR3 DNA reads TGTGCCAGCAGTTACTCGGCTAGCGAGAGGAATGAGCAGTTCTTC. Its protein is CASSYSASERNEQFF. J is TRBJ2-1 and V is TRBV6-5; a possible D gene is TRBD2 (6 bases). V was clipped by 0 bases and J by 7 bases, with 13 bases between them. The CDR3 sequence is 15 residues long. In germline, CDR1 is MNHEY, CDR2 SVGAGI.